These 17 T cell receptor beta chains were all obtained from the same sample, sequenced in a study of blood T cell repertoires in COVID-19. Here immunoSEQ multiplex PCR was the method, and the copy in TCRdb shows in-frame clones only, minus some. The sample has some 290,000 clones, about 90% seen once. The sequenced material came from peripheral blood. The receptors stem from a woman aged 25 to 39 with COVID-19, enrolled during active disease.

The gene calls are TRBV28 and TRBJ2-5, with no clear D. The CDR3 is made up of 15 amino acids. Trimming took off 7 bases at V and 2 bases at J, with 17 bases between the two ends. CDR1 MDHEN and CDR2 SYDVKM come from the germline V gene. CDR3 region: CASNHVAGPQETQYF. The CDR3 DNA sequence: TGTGCCAGCAATCACGTGGCAGGCCCACAAGAGACCCAGTACTTC.

The chain combines TRBV6-2 or TRBV6-3 with TRBJ2-4; 16 nucleotides match TRBD2. From germline, CDR1 is MNHEY and CDR2 SVGEGT. Germline trimming cut 4 bases from V and 3 bases from J; bases unmatched to any gene: 15. There are 21 residues in the CDR3. CDR3 nucleotide sequence: TGTGCCAGCAGTTCGTCCCCGGGACTAGCGGGAGGGCGGACCCTCAAAAACATTCAGTACTTC. It specifies CASSSSPGLAGGRTLKNIQYF.

The chain uses TRBV19 and TRBJ1-6; TRBD1 matches 7 bases. This CDR3 is built from 15 residues. J was trimmed by 7 bases and V by 4 bases; bases with no gene match: 7. The germline CDR1 and CDR2 sequences are LNHDA and SQIVND (reference sequence). CDR3 amino acids: CASSTEGQRNSPLHF. The CDR3, as DNA: TGTGCCAGTAGTACAGAGGGACAGAGGAATTCACCCCTCCACTTT.

The chain joins TRBV7-2 to TRBJ1-3, with D possibly TRBD1 on 6 matching bases. The germline CDR1 and CDR2 sequences are SGHTA and FQGNSA. The CDR3 is 15 amino acids. The V end was cut by 4 bases, the J end by 0 bases, with 10 bases between. The CDR3 reads CASSSRDISGNTIYF. For the CDR3, the DNA is TGTGCCAGCAGCTCCCGGGACATCTCTGGAAACACCATATATTTT.

The chain recombines TRBV3-1 (or the pseudogene TRBV3-2) with TRBJ1-6; D is unresolved. This CDR3 is 17 amino acids long. Germline V gives CDR1 LGHDT, CDR2 YNNKEL (reference sequence). V dropped 0 bases and J dropped 10 bases, with 19 bases sitting between them. CDR3: CASSQDLVGRLRSPLHF. The CDR3 DNA reads as TGTGCCAGCAGCCAAGATCTCGTTGGCAGGTTAAGATCACCCCTCCACTTT.

The rearrangement uses TRBV7-8 and TRBJ1-1, with TRBD1 matching over 7 bases. V was pared by 5 bases and J by 8 bases, with 8 bases of the junction left unmatched. Per the germline V gene, CDR1 is SGHVS and CDR2 is FQNEAQ. This CDR3 contains 13 residues. CDR3 nucleotides: TGTGCCAGCAGCCTTGCGGTGGACAGGGAAGCTTTCTTT. This gives the protein CASSLAVDREAFF.

This chain joins TRBV11-3 and TRBJ2-1, with 7 bases lining up with TRBD1. Germline lookup yields CDR1 SGHNT and CDR2 YENEEA. Unmatched junction bases numbered 10, after V lost 3 bases and J lost 8 bases. The CDR3 totals 15 residues. CDR3 loop: CASSFPGQSSDEQFF. The DNA of the CDR3 is TGTGCCAGCAGCTTTCCGGGACAGTCCTCTGATGAGCAGTTCTTC.

This chain uses TRBV5-1 with TRBJ2-7; D is possibly TRBD1 (5 bases). The CDR3 is 15 amino acids. Germline assignment: CDR1 SGHRS and CDR2 YFSETQ. Trimming left V 0 bases short and J 3 bases short, with 13 bases between. The CDR3 loop is CASSLVGDSFYEQYF. As DNA, the CDR3 is TGCGCCAGCAGCTTGGTAGGTGACAGTTTCTACGAGCAGTACTTC.

A single count supports this clone. Here the CDR3 DNA reads TGTGCCAGCAGCTTGGGAATCGGACTAGCGGGCATCACCGGGGAGCTGTTTTTT. This gives the protein CASSLGIGLAGITGELFF. This chain links TRBV5-6 with TRBJ2-2, with TRBD2 matching over 11 bases. Germline V gene data show CDR1 as SGHDT and CDR2 as YYEEEE. This CDR3 has 18 residues. V lost 0 bases to trimming and J lost 4 bases; unmatched junction nucleotides: 8.

V and J are TRBV7-9 and TRBJ1-3; D uncertain. V was cut by 2 bases and J by 8 bases, with 7 bases left in between. Germline loops: CDR1 SEHNR, CDR2 FQNEAQ (reference sequence). The CDR3 length is 12 residues. CDR3 in amino acids: CASSLSPDTIYF. CDR3 nucleotide sequence: TGTGCCAGCAGCTTATCCCCGGACACCATATATTTT.

The chain is built from TRBV6-1 and TRBJ2-3; 12 nucleotides line up with TRBD2. The CDR3 contains 16 residues. Per germline, CDR1 MNHNS and CDR2 SASEGT. V gave up 1 base and J gave up 3 bases; unmatched junction bases: 2. CDR3 protein: CASSEGLAGVTDTQYF. CDR3 coding DNA: TGTGCCAGCAGTGAAGGACTAGCGGGAGTGACAGATACGCAGTATTTT.

This chain connects TRBV28 to TRBJ1-5, with 7 bases lining up with TRBD1. Germline V gene lookup returns CDR1 MDHEN and CDR2 SYDVKM. The CDR3 consists of 16 residues. J gave up 3 bases and V 5 bases, and 10 bases lay outside the gene matches. CDR3 sequence reads: CASSEAGGPLNQPQHF. Written as DNA, the CDR3 is TGTGCCAGCAGTGAAGCAGGGGGACCCCTCAATCAGCCCCAGCATTTT.

The chain recombines TRBV15 with TRBJ1-5; 8 bases align to TRBD1. The CDR3 runs 16 residues. Germline V gene sequence: CDR1 LNHNV, CDR2 YYDKDF (reference sequence). V shed 0 bases, J shed 5 bases, and the junction held 6 bases outside the gene matches. This CDR3 is CATSREKQGGYQPQHF. CDR3 DNA sequence: TGTGCCACCAGCAGAGAAAAACAGGGGGGATATCAGCCCCAGCATTTT.

This chain links TRBV9 with TRBJ1-1; a possible D gene is TRBD1 (6 bases). CDR3 length: 14 residues. Per the germline V gene, CDR1 is SGDLS and CDR2 is YYNGEE. Deletions cut 5 bases from V and 10 bases from J, with 21 bases between. In nucleotides, the CDR3 is TGTGCCAGCAGTGCGGAGGGGGAGGGGCGCGGAGCTTTCTTT. This encodes CASSAEGEGRGAFF.

The V and J genes are TRBV6-5 and TRBJ1-2, with no clear D. The V gene lost 5 bases and the J gene lost 0 bases, with 13 bases spanning the gap. This CDR3 region has 15 residues. Germline V gene data show CDR1 as MNHEY and CDR2 as SVGAGI. The CDR3 DNA reads TGTGCCAGCAGTAGAGGAATCAAGGCTAACTATGGCTACACCTTC. Protein product: CASSRGIKANYGYTF.

Here the CDR3 reads CAWSAGLAHTDTQYF. DNA for the CDR3: TGTGCCTGGAGTGCGGGACTAGCCCACACAGATACGCAGTATTTT. The chain combines TRBV30 with TRBJ2-3; 9 bases are shared with TRBD2. Looked up from germline, CDR1 is GTSNPN and CDR2 is SVGIG (reference sequence). CDR3 size: 15 residues. The junction had 4 bases not matched to a gene; V was cut back by 1 base and J by 2 bases. The whole variable domain, filled in from reference TRBV30 and TRBJ2-3, reads SQTIHQWPATLVQPVGSPLSLECTVEGTSNPNLYWYRQAAGRGLQLLFYSVGIGQISSEVPQNLSASRPQDRQFILSSKKLLLSDSGFYLCAWSAGLAHTDTQYFGPGTRLTVL.

This chain links TRBV27 with TRBJ2-3; 9 bases line up with TRBD2. Unmatched junction bases numbered 11, after V lost 3 bases and J lost 1 base. The CDR3 covers 18 residues. Looked up from germline, CDR1 is MNHEY and CDR2 is SMNVEV (reference sequence). The CDR3 is CASSLTAGGSRGTDTQYF. As DNA, the CDR3 is TGTGCCAGCAGTTTGACAGCGGGAGGATCGAGGGGCACAGATACGCAGTATTTT.